This T cell receptor beta chain was sequenced in a study of T cell responses to AZD1222 COVID-19 vaccine. As for the study in general: Analysis merged second doses at about 4 or about 12 weeks. Study-wide points: The donor cohort was predominantly white British with a female majority, and clonal diversity may have been underestimated. Spike regions recognized by vaccine-associated CD4 TCRs spanned the protein, led by 160-218 and 743-854. Nearly half of spike-specific TCRs reportedly target variant regions that are unmutated in the B.1.351 and B.1.1.7 variants.

The CDR3 runs 13 residues. CDR1 is SGHVS and CDR2 is FQNEAQ in the germline V gene. V shed 8 bases, J shed 6 bases, and the junction held 5 bases outside the gene matches. Regarding this clone: Its antigen is not identified.

This table comes from immunoSEQ multiplex PCR, and its TCRdb copy is limited to in-frame clones, with some not included. The sample lists 120,000 or so clones, under 95% occurring once. The sequenced sample was peripheral blood, obtained on day 0 of AZD1222 vaccination. V gene TRBV7-8 combines with J gene TRBJ1-4, with 8 bases identical to TRBD1. This clonotype originated in an adult in good health. CDR3 in DNA: TGTGCCAGCGGACAGGGATCAGATGAAAAACTGTTTTTT. It codes for CASGQGSDEKLFF.